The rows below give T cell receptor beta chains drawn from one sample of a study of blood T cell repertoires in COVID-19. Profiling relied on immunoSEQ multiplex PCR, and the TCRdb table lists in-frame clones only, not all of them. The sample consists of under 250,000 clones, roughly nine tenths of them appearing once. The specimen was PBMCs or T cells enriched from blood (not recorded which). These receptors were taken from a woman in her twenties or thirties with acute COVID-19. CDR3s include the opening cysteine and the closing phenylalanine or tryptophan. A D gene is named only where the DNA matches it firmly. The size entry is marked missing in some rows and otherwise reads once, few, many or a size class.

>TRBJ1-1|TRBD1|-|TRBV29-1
CSVARLQGEGWTEAFF
TGCAGCGTTGCTCGTCTACAGGGGGAAGGCTGGACTGAAGCTTTCTTT
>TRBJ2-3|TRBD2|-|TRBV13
CASRLAGDWVEGRYPDTQYF
TGTGCCAGCAGACTAGCGGGGGATTGGGTGGAGGGTCGGTATCCAGATACGCAGTATTTT
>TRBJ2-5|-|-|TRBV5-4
CASSWGVETQYF
TGTGCCAGCAGCTGGGGGGTGGAGACCCAGTACTTC
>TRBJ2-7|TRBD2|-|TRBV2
CASSGGTAWTGLADSYEQYF
TGTGCCAGCAGTGGAGGAACCGCCTGGACGGGACTAGCGGACTCCTACGAGCAGTACTTC
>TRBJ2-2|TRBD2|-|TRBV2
CASIPAGGGDTGELFF
TGTGCCAGCATCCCCGCCGGGGGGGGCGACACCGGGGAGCTGTTTTTT
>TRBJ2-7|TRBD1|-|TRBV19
CASRSGDRGQDEQYF
TGTGCCAGTAGGTCGGGGGACAGGGGGCAAGACGAGCAGTACTTC
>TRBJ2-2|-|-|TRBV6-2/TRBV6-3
CASSSLRAGELFF
TGTGCCAGCAGTTCCCTCCGGGCCGGGGAGCTGTTTTTT
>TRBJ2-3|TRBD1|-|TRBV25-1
CASSESDRGDTQYF
TGTGCCAGCAGTGAATCGGACAGGGGAGATACGCAGTATTTT
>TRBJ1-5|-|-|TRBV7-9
CASSLGLQPQHF
TGTGCCAGCAGCTTAGGACTTCAGCCCCAGCATTTT
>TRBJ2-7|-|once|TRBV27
CASGYRGTNYEQYF
TGTGCCAGCGGCTATCGGGGTACCAACTACGAGCAGTACTTC
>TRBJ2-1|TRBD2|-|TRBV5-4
CASSVTSGGINEQFF
TGTGCCAGCAGCGTCACTAGCGGGGGGATCAATGAGCAGTTCTTC
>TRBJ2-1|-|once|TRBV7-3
CASSLNLGGKSYNEQFF
TGTGCCAGCAGCTTAAATCTCGGCGGTAAATCCTACAATGAGCAGTTCTTC
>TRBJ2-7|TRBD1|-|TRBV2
CASSVPITGGSTYEQYF
TGTGCCAGCAGTGTGCCGATAACAGGGGGCTCTACCTACGAGCAGTACTTC
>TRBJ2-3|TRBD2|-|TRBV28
CASSFPPGLAGGLTDTQYF
TGTGCCAGCAGTTTCCCCCCGGGACTAGCGGGGGGGCTGACAGATACGCAGTATTTT
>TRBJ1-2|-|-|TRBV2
CASSEAGVYGYTF
TGTGCCAGCAGTGAAGCCGGGGTCTATGGCTACACCTTC
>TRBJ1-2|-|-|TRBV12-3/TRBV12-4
CASSLRNTF
TGTGCCAGCAGTCTCAGAAACACCTTC
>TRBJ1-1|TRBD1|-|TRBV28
CASSFFGRGQRTEAFF
TGTGCCAGCAGTTTCTTCGGCAGGGGGCAAAGGACTGAAGCTTTCTTT
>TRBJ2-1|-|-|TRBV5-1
CASSFGSYNEQFF
TGCGCCAGCAGCTTCGGCTCCTACAATGAGCAGTTCTTC
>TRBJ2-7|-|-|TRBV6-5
CASTPETGPSYEQYF
TGTGCCAGCACTCCCGAGACAGGACCTTCCTACGAGCAGTACTTC
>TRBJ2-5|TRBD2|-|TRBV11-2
CASSRQRGQETQYF
TGTGCCAGCAGCCGGCAGCGGGGGCAAGAGACCCAGTACTTC
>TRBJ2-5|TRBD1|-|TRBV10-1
CASSDSGTGRETQYF
TGCGCCAGCAGTGATAGTGGGACAGGGAGAGAGACCCAGTACTTC
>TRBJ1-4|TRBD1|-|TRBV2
CASRELDRGTFNEKLFF
TGTGCCAGCAGGGAACTGGACAGGGGGACCTTTAATGAAAAACTGTTTTTT
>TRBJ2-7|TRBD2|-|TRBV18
CASSPLYGGDSYEQYF
TGTGCCAGCTCACCACTTTATGGGGGGGACTCCTACGAGCAGTACTTC
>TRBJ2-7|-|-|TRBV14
CASSQDSFFGRNGAYEQYF
TGTGCCAGCAGCCAAGATAGTTTTTTTGGCCGGAACGGAGCCTACGAGCAGTACTTC
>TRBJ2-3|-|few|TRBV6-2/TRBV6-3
CASSYLRTEGQYF
TGTGCCAGCAGTTACCTAAGGACAGAAGGGCAGTATTTT
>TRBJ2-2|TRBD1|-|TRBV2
CASTTDRSNTGELFF
TGTGCCAGCACCACGGACAGGTCGAACACCGGGGAGCTGTTTTTT
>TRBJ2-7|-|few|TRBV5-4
CASSLDQGSYEQYF
TGTGCCAGCAGCTTGGACCAGGGCTCCTACGAGCAGTACTTC
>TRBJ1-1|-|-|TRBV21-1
CATGGEGQPMNTEAFF
TGTGCCACGGGAGGAGAGGGGCAGCCCATGAACACTGAAGCTTTCTTT
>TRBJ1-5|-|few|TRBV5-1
CASSPLGGDNQPQHF
TGCGCCAGCAGTCCGCTAGGGGGGGACAATCAGCCCCAGCATTTT
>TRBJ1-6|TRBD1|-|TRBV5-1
CASRADRDRNSPLHF
TGCGCCAGCAGGGCTGACAGGGATCGGAATTCACCCCTCCACTTT
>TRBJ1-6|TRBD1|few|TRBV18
CASSPGQRNSPLHF
TGTGCCAGCTCACCGGGACAGCGAAATTCACCCCTCCACTTT
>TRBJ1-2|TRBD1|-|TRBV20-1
CSANRQGSYTF
TGCAGTGCTAACCGACAGGGTAGCTACACCTTC
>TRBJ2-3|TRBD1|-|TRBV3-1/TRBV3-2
CASSLSGQAPSRTDTQYF
TGTGCCAGCAGCTTATCCGGACAGGCGCCATCCCGCACAGATACGCAGTATTTT
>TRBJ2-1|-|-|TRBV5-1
CASSLGQPYNEQFF
TGCGCCAGCAGCTTGGGGCAACCTTACAATGAGCAGTTCTTC
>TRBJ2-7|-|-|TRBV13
CASSLTVTRGLSYEQYF
TGTGCCAGCAGCCTCACAGTGACACGCGGGTTAAGCTACGAGCAGTACTTC
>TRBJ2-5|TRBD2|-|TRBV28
CASSPGKAGDGETQYF
TGTGCCAGTTCCCCGGGGAAAGCGGGGGATGGAGAGACCCAGTACTTC
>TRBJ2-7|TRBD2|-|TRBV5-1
CASSSSGTSGLISDEQYF
TGCGCCAGCAGCTCCTCCGGGACTAGCGGGTTGATATCGGACGAGCAGTACTTC
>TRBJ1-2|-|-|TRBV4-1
CASSQSPDDLVGYTF
TGCGCCAGCAGCCAATCACCCGATGACTTGGTAGGCTACACCTTC
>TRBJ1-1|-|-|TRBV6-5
CASSSSGTKNTEAFF
TGTGCCAGCAGTTCATCCGGGACAAAGAACACTGAAGCTTTCTTT
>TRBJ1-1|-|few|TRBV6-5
CASSQRITGNTEAFF
TGTGCCAGCAGCCAAAGAATAACCGGGAACACTGAAGCTTTCTTT
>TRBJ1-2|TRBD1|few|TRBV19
CASSPGQGDGGYTF
TGTGCCAGTAGCCCGGGACAGGGGGACGGTGGCTACACCTTC
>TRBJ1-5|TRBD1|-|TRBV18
CASSSTGGHQPQHF
TGTGCCAGCTCCTCAACAGGGGGCCATCAGCCCCAGCATTTT
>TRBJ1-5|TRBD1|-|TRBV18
CASSPTGGNQPQHF
TGTGCCAGCTCACCAACAGGGGGCAATCAGCCCCAGCATTTT
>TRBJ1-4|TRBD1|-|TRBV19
CASSIAGQRNEKLFF
TGTGCCAGTAGCATCGCGGGACAGAGAAATGAAAAACTGTTTTTT
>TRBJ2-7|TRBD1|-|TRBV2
CASSGDSQYEQYF
TGTGCCAGCAGTGGGGACAGCCAGTACGAGCAGTACTTC
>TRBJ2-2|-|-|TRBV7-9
CASRPGQNTGELFF
TGTGCCAGCAGGCCGGGACAGAACACCGGGGAGCTGTTTTTT
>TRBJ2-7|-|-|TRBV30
CAWTPAGSYEQYF
TGTGCCTGGACCCCGGCGGGGTCCTACGAGCAGTACTTC
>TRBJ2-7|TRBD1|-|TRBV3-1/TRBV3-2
CASSWTGAYEQYF
TGTGCCAGCAGCTGGACAGGGGCCTACGAGCAGTACTTC
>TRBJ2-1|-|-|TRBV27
CASNRGRGKSSYNEQFF
TGTGCCAGCAACCGGGGAAGGGGGAAGAGCTCCTACAATGAGCAGTTCTTC
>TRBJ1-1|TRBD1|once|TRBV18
CASSKKLTGTENTEAFF
TGTGCCAGCTCAAAAAAGCTGACCGGGACAGAGAACACTGAAGCTTTCTTT
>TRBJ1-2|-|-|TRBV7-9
CASTDGAGANYGYTF
TGTGCCAGCACCGATGGGGCAGGTGCTAACTATGGCTACACCTTC
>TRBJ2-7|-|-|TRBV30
CACSRGYEQYF
TGTGCCTGTTCTAGGGGGTACGAGCAGTACTTC
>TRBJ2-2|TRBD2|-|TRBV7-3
CASSPRTSGGSGELFF
TGTGCCAGCAGCCCCCGGACTAGCGGGGGCTCCGGGGAGCTGTTTTTT
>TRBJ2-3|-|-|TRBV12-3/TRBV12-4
CASSSRDTQYF
TGTGCCAGCAGTTCTAGGGATACGCAGTATTTT
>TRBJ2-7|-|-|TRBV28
CASSNPNSYEQYF
TGTGCCAGCAGTAATCCAAACTCCTACGAGCAGTACTTC
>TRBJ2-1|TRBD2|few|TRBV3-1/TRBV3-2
CASMWGAGAAFNEQFF
TGTGCCAGCATGTGGGGAGCGGGGGCCGCCTTCAATGAGCAGTTCTTC
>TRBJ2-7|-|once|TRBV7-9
CASSLAGSYEQYF
TGTGCCAGCAGCTTAGCGGGGAGTTACGAGCAGTACTTC
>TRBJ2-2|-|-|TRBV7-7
CASSLRGAEETGELFF
TGTGCCAGCAGCTTACGCGGGGCAGAAGAGACCGGGGAGCTGTTTTTT
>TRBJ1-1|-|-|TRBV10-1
CASSDGTLNTEAFF
TGCGCCAGCAGTGATGGGACACTGAACACTGAAGCTTTCTTT